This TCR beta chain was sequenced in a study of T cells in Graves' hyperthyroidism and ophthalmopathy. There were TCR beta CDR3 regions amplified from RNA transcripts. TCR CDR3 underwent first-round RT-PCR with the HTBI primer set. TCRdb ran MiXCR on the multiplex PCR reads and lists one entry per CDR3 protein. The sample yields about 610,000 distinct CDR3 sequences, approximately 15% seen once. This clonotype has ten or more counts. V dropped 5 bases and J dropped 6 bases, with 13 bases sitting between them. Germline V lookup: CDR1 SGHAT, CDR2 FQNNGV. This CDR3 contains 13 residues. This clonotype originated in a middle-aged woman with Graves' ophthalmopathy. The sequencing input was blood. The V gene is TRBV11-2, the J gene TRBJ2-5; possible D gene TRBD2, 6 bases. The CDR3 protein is CASSLGGSKTQYF. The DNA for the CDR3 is TGTGCCAGCAGCCTGGGGGGTTCGAAGACCCAGTACTTC.